The 25 T cell receptor beta chains below all came from one sample that was sequenced in a study of shared clonotypes between healthy human individuals. Profiled with immunoSEQ multiplex PCR; TCRdb holds only in-frame clones, not every one. The repertoire includes roughly 2,500,000 clones, roughly 93% of them detected once, and roughly 0.39% sits in the top ten. Sequencing used naive CD4+ T cells from PBMCs. Subset here: CD45RA+ positively selected. The source of these receptors is a man aged 18 to 29 in good health. Some clones in this sample may be carry-over from other donors' samples.

For the CDR3, the DNA is TGTGCCAGCAGCCTTGCGTATAACTATGGCTACACCTTC. Its protein product is CASSLAYNYGYTF. The rearrangement joins TRBV7-2 to TRBJ1-2; D not resolved. CDR1 is SGHTA, CDR2 FQGNSA, per germline. The CDR3 runs to 13 residues. Trimming left V 5 bases short and J 1 base short, with 8 bases between.

The chain links TRBV6-1 to TRBJ2-5; D may match TRBD1 or TRBD2 (6 bases each). Germline CDR1 MNHNS, CDR2 SASEGT. V was trimmed by 8 bases and J by 3 bases, leaving 13 bases between them. The CDR3 is 13 residues long. In DNA form, the CDR3 reads TGTGCCAGCGGGGGGCGCGGGGAAGAGACCCAGTACTTC. It specifies CASGGRGEETQYF.

This clone was observed once. The V and J genes are TRBV5-4 and TRBJ2-3, with TRBD2 identical over 11 bases. The CDR3 spans 15 residues. Germline lookup yields CDR1 SGHNT and CDR2 YYREEE (reference sequence). Trimming cost V 0 bases and J 15 bases; bases outside gene matches: 12. In DNA form, the CDR3 reads TGTGCCAGCAGCTTGGTAGGACTAGCGGGCCGAGGAGAATATTTT. Translated, it gives CASSLVGLAGRGEYF. The variable domain in full, with the rest retrieved from reference TRBV5-4 and TRBJ2-3, is ETGVTQSPTHLIKTRGQQVTLRCSSQSGHNTVSWYQQALGQGPQFIFQYYREEENGRGNFPPRFSGLQFPNYSSELNVNALELDDSALYLCASSLVGLAGRGEYFGPGTRLTVL.

This clone was seen a single time. The chain combines TRBV9 with TRBJ2-1; 10 bases are shared with TRBD2. V was clipped by 10 bases and J by 4 bases; unmatched bases: 8. Germline V gene lookup returns CDR1 SGDLS and CDR2 YYNGEE. The CDR3 spans 14 residues. CDR3 bases: TGTGCCGGACCAAGGACTAGCGGATACAATGAGCAGTTCTTC. Translated, it gives CAGPRTSGYNEQFF.

The J gene is TRBJ1-2, the V gene TRBV6-5; D not certain. Between the trimmed V and J ends, which lost 5 bases and 4 bases, there was a span of 14 bases. The CDR3 is made up of 14 amino acids. Looked up from germline, CDR1 is MNHEY and CDR2 is SVGAGI. The CDR3 DNA follows: TGTGCCAGCAGTCGACGACCGGAAGGCTATGGCTACACCTTC. This encodes CASSRRPEGYGYTF.

The rearrangement links TRBV18 to TRBJ2-1; the D gene is possibly TRBD2 (5 bases). Trimming stripped 2 bases from V and 10 bases from J, with 15 bases between. The CDR3 has 14 amino acids. CDR1 is KGHSH and CDR2 is LQKENI in the germline V gene. The CDR3 coding sequence is TGTGCCAGCTCACCAAGGAACGTCCCGGGGGAGCAGTTCTTC. Amino acid sequence: CASSPRNVPGEQFF.

This clone was observed a single time. This chain uses TRBV6-1 with TRBJ1-2; D is ambiguous. Germline assignment: CDR1 MNHNS and CDR2 SASEGT. This CDR3 comprises 15 residues. V lost 6 bases and J 0 bases, leaving 14 bases between the germline ends. CDR3 sequence reads: CASRPAFPSNYGYTF. As DNA, the CDR3 is TGTGCCAGCAGGCCCGCATTTCCCTCTAACTATGGCTACACCTTC.

The chain links TRBV7-3 to TRBJ2-3; D is ambiguous. Trimming stripped 1 base from V and 2 bases from J, with 13 bases between. Germline CDR1 reads SGHTA; CDR2 reads FQGTGA. This CDR3 contains 16 residues. CDR3 DNA sequence: TGTGCCAGCAGCTTAATGCCCCTTGATAACACAGATACGCAGTATTTT. Residues: CASSLMPLDNTDTQYF.

The genes are TRBV30 and TRBJ2-7; D is undetermined. The CDR3 runs to 14 residues. The germline gives CDR1 GTSNPN, CDR2 SVGIG (reference sequence). Trimming took off 6 bases at V and 4 bases at J, with 19 bases between the two ends. The CDR3 here is CACQPPPLEYEQYF. CDR3 DNA: TGTGCCTGTCAGCCTCCACCTCTGGAGTACGAGCAGTACTTC. Based on the CDR3 plus reference TRBV30 and TRBJ2-7, the full variable domain is SQTIHQWPATLVQPVGSPLSLECTVEGTSNPNLYWYRQAAGRGLQLLFYSVGIGQISSEVPQNLSASRPQDRQFILSSKKLLLSDSGFYLCACQPPPLEYEQYFGPGTRLTVT.

The chain couples TRBV25-1 to TRBJ2-5; D not resolved. The CDR3 consists of 14 residues. The germline gives CDR1 MGHDK, CDR2 SYGVNS. The ends were cut back, 6 bases at V and 2 bases at J, with 13 bases in the middle. CDR3 residues: CASSSRRWQETQYF. The CDR3 bases are TGTGCCAGCAGCAGTCGTAGATGGCAAGAGACCCAGTACTTC. Full variable domain (rest looked up from reference TRBV25-1 and TRBJ2-5): EADIYQTPRYLVIGTGKKITLECSQTMGHDKMYWYQQDPGMELHLIHYSYGVNSTEKGDLSSESTVSRIRTEHFPLTLESARPSHTSQYLCASSSRRWQETQYFGPGTRLLVL.

V usage is TRBV5-4 and J usage is TRBJ2-5, with 13 bases identical to TRBD2. Germline assignment: CDR1 SGHNT and CDR2 YYREEE (reference sequence). The CDR3 totals 16 residues. J was trimmed by 3 bases and V by 4 bases; bases with no gene match: 6. CDR3 residues: CASSTATSGRKETQYF. The DNA of the CDR3 is TGTGCCAGCAGCACCGCGACTAGCGGGAGGAAAGAGACCCAGTACTTC.

This clone was recorded once. The V call is TRBV5-4, the J call TRBJ1-1, with D perhaps matching TRBD1 (5 bases). The CDR3 totals 16 residues. V dropped 3 bases and J dropped 0 bases, with 15 bases sitting between them. Germline V gene lookup returns CDR1 SGHNT and CDR2 YYREEE (reference sequence). The CDR3 sequence: CASSSRRGGMNTEAFF. The DNA for the CDR3 is TGTGCCAGCAGCTCGCGACGGGGGGGGATGAACACTGAAGCTTTCTTT.

This chain uses TRBV15 with TRBJ1-5; perhaps TRBD1 as D (6 bases). In germline, CDR1 is LNHNV, CDR2 YYDKDF (reference sequence). V was clipped by 6 bases and J by 2 bases, with 17 bases between them. The CDR3 covers 16 residues. DNA for the CDR3: TGTGCCACCAGTTCAGGGGAGAGCCGGGGCAATCAGCCCCAGCATTTT. Protein sequence: CATSSGESRGNQPQHF.

The chain uses TRBV10-3 and TRBJ2-5; 7 bases are a match to TRBD1. CDR3 length equals 14 residues. CDR1 and CDR2 (germline): ENHRY, SYGVKD. V dropped 8 bases and J dropped 1; count of bases not matched to a gene: 7. The CDR3 here is CAISGQGVQETQYF. Written as DNA, the CDR3 is TGTGCCATCTCAGGGCAGGGGGTCCAAGAGACCCAGTACTTC.

The gene calls are TRBV5-6 and TRBJ2-2; 9 positions agree with TRBD1. The CDR3 has 16 amino acids. With V trimmed by 4 bases and J by 5 bases, 9 bases remained unmatched. The germline gives CDR1 SGHDT, CDR2 YYEEEE. CDR3 amino acids: CASSDPGTGYTGELFF. The CDR3 DNA follows: TGTGCCAGCAGCGACCCCGGGACAGGGTATACCGGGGAGCTGTTTTTT.

V gene TRBV21-1 combines with J gene TRBJ2-3; the table's D call, TRBD1, was not checked against the DNA. TRBV21-1 is shown as a pseudogene. This CDR3 has 18 residues. CDR3 region: CASTPSGPGQGGSDTQYF. As DNA, the CDR3 is TGTGCCAGCACTCCATCGGGCCCCGGACAGGGAGGCTCAGATACGCAGTATTTT.

This sequence joins TRBV2 and TRBJ2-5; 7 nucleotides align to TRBD1. Trimming removed 2 bases from V and 3 bases from J; junction bases left unmatched: 3. Germline values: CDR1 SNHLY, CDR2 FYNNEI. The CDR3 runs 14 residues. The CDR3 coding sequence is TGTGCCAGCAGTGAAAACAGGGGAGAAGAGACCCAGTACTTC. As protein: CASSENRGEETQYF.

The chain links TRBV7-9 to TRBJ2-7; 14 nucleotides line up with TRBD2. The CDR3 covers 16 residues. CDR1 is SEHNR, CDR2 FQNEAQ, per germline (reference sequence). Losses at the gene ends were 5 bases for V and 3 bases for J; bases not matched to a gene: 6. CDR3 protein: CASSIGTSGRYYEQYF. CDR3 in DNA: TGTGCCAGCAGCATCGGGACTAGCGGGAGATACTACGAGCAGTACTTC.

A single count supports this clone. This chain uses TRBV7-9 with TRBJ2-7; 7 bases line up with TRBD2. This CDR3 contains 14 residues. Trimming at V came to 5 bases and at J to 5 bases, leaving 9 bases not matched to a gene. Germline V gene data show CDR1 as SEHNR and CDR2 as FQNEAQ (reference sequence). The CDR3 DNA reads as TGTGCCAGCAGCCTTTTGGGGGGGTCGGACGAGCAGTACTTC. Amino acid sequence: CASSLLGGSDEQYF. Full variable domain (outside the CDR3, taken from reference TRBV7-9 and TRBJ2-7): DTGVSQNPRHKITKRGQNVTFRCDPISEHNRLYWYRQTLGQGPEFLTYFQNEAQLEKSRLLSDRFSAERPKGSFSTLEIQRTEQGDSAMYLCASSLLGGSDEQYFGPGTRLTVT.

The gene calls are TRBV2 and TRBJ2-3; 10 bases fit TRBD2. Germline-derived CDR1 and CDR2 are SNHLY and FYNNEI. Losses at the gene ends were 6 bases for V and 5 bases for J; bases not matched to a gene: 11. The CDR3 runs to 16 residues. The CDR3 spells CASSPLGLAAEDTQYF. CDR3 in DNA: TGTGCCAGCAGCCCCTTAGGACTAGCGGCAGAAGATACGCAGTATTTT.

Points on this clone: The same CDR3 also results from other DNA sequences found in this sample. The V gene is TRBV5-1, the J gene TRBJ2-5, with D possibly matching TRBD1 (6 bases). The CDR3 extends over 14 amino acids. Deletions cut 0 bases from V and 4 bases from J, with 10 bases between. Germline V lookup: CDR1 SGHRS, CDR2 YFSETQ. In nucleotides, the CDR3 is TGCGCCAGCAGCTTGGAGCAGGGGCGAGAGACCCAGTACTTC. This translates into CASSLEQGRETQYF.

V usage is TRBV11-2 and J usage is TRBJ2-2, with D unresolved. There are 16 residues in the CDR3. CDR1 and CDR2 from the germline V gene are SGHAT and FQNNGV. Trimming took 2 bases from V and 0 from J, leaving 10 bases between them. The CDR3 region has the DNA TGTGCCAGCAGCTTACTTCCTTACGCGAACACCGGGGAGCTGTTTTTT. It is translated as CASSLLPYANTGELFF. The full variable domain, in which reference TRBV11-2 and TRBJ2-2 provide the parts outside the CDR3, is EAGVAQSPRYKIIEKRQSVAFWCNPISGHATLYWYQQILGQGPKLLIQFQNNGVVDDSQLPKDRFSAERLKGVDSTLKIQPAKLEDSAVYLCASSLLPYANTGELFFGEGSRLTVL.

The chain uses TRBV6-7 and TRBJ2-1; 8 bases line up with TRBD2. TRBV6-7 is sorted into the ORF group, with uncertain function. This CDR3 region has 21 residues. V dropped 6 bases and J dropped 1; count of bases not matched to a gene: 23. The CDR3 loop reads CASSLISAGTSGEWSYNEQFF. The CDR3 nucleotides are TGTGCCAGCAGCCTAATTTCCGCCGGGACTAGTGGGGAATGGTCCTACAATGAGCAGTTCTTC.

The CDR3 region is CASRELNTEAFF. The CDR3, as DNA: TGTGCCAGCAGGGAGCTTAACACTGAAGCTTTCTTT. V gene TRBV7-9 combines with J gene TRBJ1-1, with D unclear. The CDR3 runs 12 residues. Germline V lookup: CDR1 SEHNR, CDR2 FQNEAQ (reference sequence). Trimming pared 6 bases from V and 2 bases from J, leaving 7 bases between.

This chain joins TRBV2 and TRBJ2-3; 9 positions match TRBD2. The V and J ends lost 6 bases and 2 bases, in that order; junction bases with no gene match: 6. The CDR3 is 15 amino acids. CDR1 and CDR2 from the germline V gene are SNHLY and FYNNEI. The CDR3 DNA is TGTGCCAGCAGCTTTACTAGCGGGTTCACAGATACGCAGTATTTT. Amino acid sequence: CASSFTSGFTDTQYF.